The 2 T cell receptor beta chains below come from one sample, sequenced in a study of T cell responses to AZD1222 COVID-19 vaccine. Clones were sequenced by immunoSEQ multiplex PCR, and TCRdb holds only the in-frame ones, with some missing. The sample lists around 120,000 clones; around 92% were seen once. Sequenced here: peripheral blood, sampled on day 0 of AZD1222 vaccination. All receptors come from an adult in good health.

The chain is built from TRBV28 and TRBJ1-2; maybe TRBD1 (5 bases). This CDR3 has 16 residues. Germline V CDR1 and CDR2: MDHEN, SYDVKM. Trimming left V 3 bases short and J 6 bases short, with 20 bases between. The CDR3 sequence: CASSFIGTGRFHGYTF. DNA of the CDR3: TGTGCCAGCAGTTTCATCGGCACGGGGCGGTTTCATGGCTACACCTTC.

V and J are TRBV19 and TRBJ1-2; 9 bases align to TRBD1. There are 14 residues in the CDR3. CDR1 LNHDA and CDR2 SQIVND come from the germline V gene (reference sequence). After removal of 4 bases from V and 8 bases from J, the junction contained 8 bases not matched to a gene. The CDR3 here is CASSSSGTGTGYTF. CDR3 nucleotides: TGTGCCAGTAGTAGCTCCGGGACAGGGACCGGCTACACCTTC. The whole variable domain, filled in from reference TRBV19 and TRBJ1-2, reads DGGITQSPKYLFRKEGQNVTLSCEQNLNHDAMYWYRQDPGQGLRLIYYSQIVNDFQKGDIAEGYSVSREKKESFPLTVTSAQKNPTAFYLCASSSSGTGTGYTFGSGTRLTVV.